This TCR beta chain was captured by sequencing in a study of early T cells in non-severe SARS-CoV-2 infection. TCRdb re-analysed the 5' RACE reads in MiXCR, keeping a single row per CDR3 protein. Of around 57,000 distinct CDR3 sequences in the sample, around 8% were seen once. Study-wide findings and caveats: Anti-spike CD8 specificities were favored by VDJdb matching, whose results missed private and CD4 specificities.

In this sample, this clonotype turned up a few times. Its antigen is not identified. Trimming removed 3 bases from V and 7 bases from J, with 10 bases in between. There are 13 residues in the CDR3. The germline CDR1 and CDR2 sequences are MGHRA and YSYEKL. The source of this sequence is an adult who was a healthcare worker with PCR-confirmed SARS-CoV-2 infection or an uninfected control (not recorded which). The rearrangement uses TRBV4-1 and TRBJ2-1; D is perhaps TRBD2 (6 bases). Sequencing input: whole blood. For the CDR3, the DNA is TGCGCCAGCAGCCAGCGGGACTTTAATGAGCAGTTCTTC. Its translation is CASSQRDFNEQFF.